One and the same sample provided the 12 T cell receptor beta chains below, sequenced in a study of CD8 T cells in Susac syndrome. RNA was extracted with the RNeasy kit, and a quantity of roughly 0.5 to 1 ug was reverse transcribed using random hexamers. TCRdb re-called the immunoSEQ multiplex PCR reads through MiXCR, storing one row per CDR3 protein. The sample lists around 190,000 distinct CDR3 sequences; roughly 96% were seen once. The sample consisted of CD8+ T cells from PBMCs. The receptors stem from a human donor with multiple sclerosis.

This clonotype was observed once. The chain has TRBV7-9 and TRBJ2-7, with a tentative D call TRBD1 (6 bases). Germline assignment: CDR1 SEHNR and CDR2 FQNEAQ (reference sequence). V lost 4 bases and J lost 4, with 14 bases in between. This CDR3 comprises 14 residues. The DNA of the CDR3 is TGTGCCAGCAGCTCCCCCCCAGGGGAGTACGAGCAGTACTTC. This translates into CASSSPPGEYEQYF.

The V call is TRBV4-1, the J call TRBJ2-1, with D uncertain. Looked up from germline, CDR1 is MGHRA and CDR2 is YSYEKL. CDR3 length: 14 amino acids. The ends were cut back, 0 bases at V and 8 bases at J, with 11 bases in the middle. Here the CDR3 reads CASSQDLLLYEQFF. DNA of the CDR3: TGCGCCAGCAGCCAAGATTTACTCCTCTATGAGCAGTTCTTC.

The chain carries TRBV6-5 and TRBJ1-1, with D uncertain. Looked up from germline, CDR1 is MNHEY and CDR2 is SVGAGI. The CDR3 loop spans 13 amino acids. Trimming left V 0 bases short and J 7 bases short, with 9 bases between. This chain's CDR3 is CASSYSDGLEAFF. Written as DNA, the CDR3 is TGTGCCAGCAGTTACTCGGACGGTCTTGAAGCTTTCTTT.

In DNA, the CDR3 is TGCAGCGCGATAGGGGAGAACACTGAAGCTTTCTTT. This sequence encodes CSAIGENTEAFF. The J gene is TRBJ1-1, the V gene TRBV29-1; a possible D gene is TRBD1 (5 bases). V shed 7 bases and J shed 1 base, with 10 bases lying between them. From germline, CDR1 is SQVTM and CDR2 ANQGSEA. There are 12 residues in the CDR3. The variable domain in full, completed from reference TRBV29-1 and TRBJ1-1, reads SAVISQKPSRDICQRGTSLTIQCQVDSQVTMMFWYRQQPGQSLTLIATANQGSEATYESGFVIDKFPISRPNLTFSTLTVSNMSPEDSSIYLCSAIGENTEAFFGQGTRLTVV.

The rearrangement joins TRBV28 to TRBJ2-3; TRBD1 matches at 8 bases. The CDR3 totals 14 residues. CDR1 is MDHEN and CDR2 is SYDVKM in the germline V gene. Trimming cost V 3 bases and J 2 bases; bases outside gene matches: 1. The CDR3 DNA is TGTGCCAGCAGTTTGACAGGGGACACAGATACGCAGTATTTT. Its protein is CASSLTGDTDTQYF. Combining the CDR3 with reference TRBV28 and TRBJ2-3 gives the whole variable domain DVKVTQSSRYLVKRTGEKVFLECVQDMDHENMFWYRQDPGLGLRLIYFSYDVKMKEKGDIPEGYSVSREKKERFSLILESASTNQTSMYLCASSLTGDTDTQYFGPGTRLTVL.

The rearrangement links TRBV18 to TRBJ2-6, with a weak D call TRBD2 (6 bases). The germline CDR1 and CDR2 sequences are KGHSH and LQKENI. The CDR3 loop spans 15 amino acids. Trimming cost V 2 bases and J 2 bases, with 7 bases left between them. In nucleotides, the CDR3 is TGTGCCAGCTCACCAGGAGGGCCTGGGGCCAACGTCCTGACTTTC. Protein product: CASSPGGPGANVLTF. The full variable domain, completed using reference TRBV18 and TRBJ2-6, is NAGVMQNPRHLVRRRGQEARLRCSPMKGHSHVYWYRQLPEEGLKFMVYLQKENIIDESGMPKERFSAEFPKEGPSILRIQQVVRGDSAAYFCASSPGGPGANVLTFGAGSRLTVL.

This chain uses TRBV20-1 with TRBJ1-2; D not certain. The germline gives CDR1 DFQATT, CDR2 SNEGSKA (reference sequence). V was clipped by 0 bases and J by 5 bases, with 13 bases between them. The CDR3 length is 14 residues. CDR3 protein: CSARDKGVRYGYTF. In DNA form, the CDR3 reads TGCAGTGCTAGAGATAAGGGAGTACGGTATGGCTACACCTTC.

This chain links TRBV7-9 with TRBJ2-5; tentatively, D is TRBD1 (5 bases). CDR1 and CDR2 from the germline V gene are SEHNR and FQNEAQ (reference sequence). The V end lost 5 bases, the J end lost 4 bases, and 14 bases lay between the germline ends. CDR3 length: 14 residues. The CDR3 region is CASSPAGFRETQYF. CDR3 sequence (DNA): TGTGCCAGCAGCCCAGCAGGGTTTCGAGAGACCCAGTACTTC.

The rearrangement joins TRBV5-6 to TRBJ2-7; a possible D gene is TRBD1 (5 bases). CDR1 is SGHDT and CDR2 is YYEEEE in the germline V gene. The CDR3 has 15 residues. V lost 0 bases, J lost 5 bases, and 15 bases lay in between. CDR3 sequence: CASSLALGERDEQYF. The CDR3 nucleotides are TGTGCCAGCAGCTTGGCCTTAGGGGAACGGGACGAGCAGTACTTC.

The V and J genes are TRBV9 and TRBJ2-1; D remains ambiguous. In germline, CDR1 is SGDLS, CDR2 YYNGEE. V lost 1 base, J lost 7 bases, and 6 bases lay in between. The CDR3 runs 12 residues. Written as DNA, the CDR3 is TGTGCCAGCAGCGTAAGGGCGAATGAGCAGTTCTTC. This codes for CASSVRANEQFF.

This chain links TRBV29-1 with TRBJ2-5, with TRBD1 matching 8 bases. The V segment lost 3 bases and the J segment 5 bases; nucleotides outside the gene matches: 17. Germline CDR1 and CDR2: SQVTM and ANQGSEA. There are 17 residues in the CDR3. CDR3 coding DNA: TGCAGCGTTGATTCCCAAGGCCTGGACAGGGTGTGGGAGACCCAGTACTTC. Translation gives CSVDSQGLDRVWETQYF.

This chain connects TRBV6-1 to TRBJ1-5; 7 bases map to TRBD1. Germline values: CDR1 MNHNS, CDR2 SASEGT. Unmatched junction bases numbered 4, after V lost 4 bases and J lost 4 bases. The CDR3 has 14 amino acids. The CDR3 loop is CASSGQGGNQPQHF. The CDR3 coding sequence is TGTGCCAGCAGTGGCCAGGGGGGAAATCAGCCCCAGCATTTT.